Listed below are T cell receptor beta chains from one sample, sequenced in a study of post-analysis software for immune sequencing data. Via MiXCR, TCRdb re-called the PCR reads, giving one row per CDR3 protein. The repertoire includes approximately 770,000 distinct CDR3 sequences, 46% of them detected once, and roughly 4.9% sits in the top ten. The sample consisted of blood. These receptors all come from a girl aged 10 to 17 with multiple sclerosis. Both conserved end residues are part of each CDR3. Each record gives: J gene, D gene, V gene, clone size, CDR3 protein, CDR3 DNA. D genes are given only for firm matches. A clone size is listed for some rows: how often the clone was seen (once, few, many), or a class if it is expanded.

>TRBJ1-1|NA|TRBV20-1|NA
CSASQWGGSEAFF
TGCAGTGCTAGCCAATGGGGAGGGTCTGAAGCTTTCTTT
>TRBJ2-5|TRBD2|TRBV9|NA
CASSVTTLAGKETQYF
TGTGCCAGCAGCGTAACAACCCTAGCGGGAAAAGAGACCCAGTACTTC
>TRBJ2-1|NA|TRBV20-1|few
CSARVEPSYNEQFF
TGCAGTGCTAGAGTTGAGCCCTCCTACAATGAGCAGTTCTTC
>TRBJ1-2|NA|TRBV6-5|NA
CASSNTGAHGYTF
TGTGCCAGCAGCAACACCGGGGCCCATGGCTACACCTTC
>TRBJ2-1|TRBD2|TRBV7-2|NA
CASSLDFGLGLNEQFF
TGTGCCAGCAGCTTAGATTTTGGACTAGGTCTGAATGAGCAGTTCTTC
>TRBJ2-7|TRBD2|TRBV6-1|NA
CASIGLARYEQYF
TGTGCCAGCATTGGACTAGCCCGCTACGAGCAGTACTTC
>TRBJ2-7|NA|TRBV12-3/TRBV12-4|NA
CASSLAGTRTREQYF
TGTGCCAGCAGTTTAGCCGGGACGAGGACCCGGGAGCAGTACTTC
>TRBJ1-5|TRBD1|TRBV6-5|few
CASSGTAPNQPQHF
TGTGCCAGCAGTGGGACAGCCCCCAATCAGCCCCAGCATTTT
>TRBJ2-5|NA|TRBV20-1|few
CSAATDSQTSETQYF
TGCAGTGCCGCGACGGACTCGCAAACATCGGAGACCCAGTACTTC
>TRBJ2-1|TRBD1|TRBV12-3/TRBV12-4|NA
CASSLTGGNFNEQFF
TGTGCCAGCAGTCTGACAGGGGGCAATTTCAATGAGCAGTTCTTC
>TRBJ2-1|NA|TRBV28|few
CASRPQGYEQFF
TGTGCCAGCAGGCCACAGGGCTATGAGCAGTTCTTC
>TRBJ2-7|NA|TRBV28|NA
CASRKTDSYEQYF
TGTGCCAGCAGAAAGACGGACAGCTACGAGCAGTACTTC
>TRBJ1-2|NA|TRBV12-3/TRBV12-4|few
CASSFAGVGENGYTF
TGTGCCAGCAGTTTCGCCGGGGTTGGGGAGAACGGCTACACCTTC
>TRBJ2-7|TRBD2|TRBV20-1|few
CSARLLGTSGNDEQYF
TGCAGTGCTAGACTGCTCGGGACTAGCGGGAATGACGAGCAGTACTTC
>TRBJ1-1|NA|TRBV9|few
CASSVIAGTEAFF
TGTGCCAGCAGCGTAATTGCCGGGACTGAAGCTTTCTTT
>TRBJ2-5|NA|TRBV24-1|NA
CATSGFTGETQYF
TGTGCCACCAGTGGGTTTACTGGCGAGACCCAGTACTTC
>TRBJ1-1|NA|TRBV5-1|NA
CASSLRGSAPTEAFF
TGCGCCAGCAGCTTGAGGGGGTCCGCCCCCACTGAAGCTTTCTTT
>TRBJ1-5|NA|TRBV27|NA
CASSSRPGQNQPQHF
TGTGCCAGCAGCTCCAGACCAGGGCAAAATCAGCCCCAGCATTTT
>TRBJ1-1|NA|TRBV7-3|NA
CASSSARNTEAFF
TGTGCCAGCAGCTCAGCGAGGAACACTGAAGCTTTCTTT
>TRBJ1-6|TRBD1|TRBV6-5|NA
CASRSSQGSNSPLHF
TGTGCCAGCAGGTCGTCACAGGGGAGTAATTCACCCCTCCACTTT
>TRBJ2-7|NA|TRBV13|many
CASSPRGPYEQYF
TGTGCCAGCAGCCCCCGGGGCCCCTACGAGCAGTACTTC
>TRBJ2-7|TRBD2|TRBV29-1|NA
CSVGPGLGWDEQYF
TGCAGCGTTGGCCCGGGACTAGGATGGGACGAGCAGTACTTC
>TRBJ2-6|NA|TRBV6-5|few
CASSYVGAGANVLTF
TGTGCCAGCAGTTACGTGGGCGCTGGGGCCAACGTCCTGACTTTC
>TRBJ2-1|TRBD2|TRBV28|few
CASSLREGPYNEQFF
TGTGCCAGCAGTTTGAGGGAGGGCCCCTACAATGAGCAGTTCTTC
>TRBJ2-1|NA|TRBV6-5|NA
CASRQPGDNEQFF
TGTGCCAGCAGGCAACCGGGGGACAATGAGCAGTTCTTC
>TRBJ2-1|TRBD1|TRBV10-3|NA
CAISGGQNSHNEQFF
TGTGCCATCAGTGGGGGACAGAACTCTCACAATGAGCAGTTCTTC
>TRBJ2-7|TRBD1|TRBV4-2|once
CASSQDLVGQVTTEAYEQYF
TGTGCCAGCAGCCAAGATTTAGTGGGACAGGTGACAACCGAGGCCTACGAGCAGTACTTC
>TRBJ2-7|TRBD2|TRBV27|NA
CASRPRGGLADSYEQYF
TGTGCCAGCAGGCCCCGGGGAGGACTAGCTGATTCCTACGAGCAGTACTTC
>TRBJ2-6|NA|TRBV12-5|NA
CASGSPREWGANVLTF
TGTGCTAGTGGTTCCCCAAGGGAATGGGGGGCCAACGTCCTGACTTTC
>TRBJ2-1|TRBD1|TRBV28|once
CASSTPRTGSNGQFF
TGTGCCAGCAGTACCCCCCGGACAGGGAGCAATGGGCAGTTCTTC
>TRBJ2-7|NA|TRBV29-1|few
CSVLPSSYEQYF
TGCAGCGTTCTTCCCAGCTCCTACGAGCAGTACTTC
>TRBJ1-1|NA|TRBV30|NA
CAWSATLSPGWGTEAFF
TGTGCCTGGAGTGCGACCTTATCCCCAGGGTGGGGCACTGAAGCTTTCTTT
>TRBJ2-7|TRBD1|TRBV5-1|few
CASILGPTGMGSYEQYF
TGCGCCAGCATCTTGGGCCCGACAGGGATGGGCTCCTACGAGCAGTACTTC
>TRBJ2-3|NA|TRBV20-1|few
CSARDWGFGGGVADTQYF
TGCAGTGCTAGAGATTGGGGATTTGGAGGCGGGGTTGCAGATACGCAGTATTTT
>TRBJ2-7|NA|TRBV20-1|once
CSARGQNSYEQYF
TGCAGTGCTCGTGGACAGAACTCCTACGAGCAGTACTTC
>TRBJ2-1|NA|TRBV7-6|NA
CASSPPSAGFNEQFF
TGTGCCAGCAGCCCCCCTAGCGCGGGTTTCAATGAGCAGTTCTTC
>TRBJ2-7|NA|TRBV28|NA
CASSSPGGMAYEQYF
TGTGCCAGCAGTTCCCCAGGTGGAATGGCCTACGAGCAGTACTTC
>TRBJ2-1|NA|TRBV4-1|NA
CASSQDYHEQFF
TGCGCCAGCAGCCAAGATTACCATGAGCAGTTCTTC
>TRBJ1-1|NA|TRBV29-1|NA
CSVRVTTEAFF
TGCAGCGTCCGGGTAACGACTGAAGCTTTCTTT
>TRBJ2-3|NA|TRBV5-5|few
CASSLYRSTDTQYF
TGTGCCAGCAGCTTGTACCGTAGCACAGATACGCAGTATTTT
>TRBJ2-1|TRBD1|TRBV7-3|NA
CASSRGTGVNEQFF
TGTGCCAGCAGCCGAGGGACAGGCGTCAATGAGCAGTTCTTC
>TRBJ2-7|NA|TRBV13|NA
CASSPLFADEQYF
TGTGCCAGCAGCCCCCTGTTTGCAGACGAGCAGTACTTC
>TRBJ2-3|NA|TRBV15|NA
CATSRDVGDMQYF
TGTGCCACCAGCAGAGATGTAGGAGATATGCAGTATTTT
>TRBJ2-5|TRBD2|TRBV4-1|few
CASSQEGASGSGETQYF
TGCGCCAGCAGCCAAGAGGGGGCTAGCGGGAGTGGAGAGACCCAGTACTTC
>TRBJ1-1|NA|TRBV6-1|few
CASSEPDTEAFF
TGTGCCAGCAGTGAACCGGACACTGAAGCTTTCTTT
>TRBJ2-5|NA|TRBV2|NA
CASGGTQGETQYF
TGTGCCAGCGGCGGGACTCAGGGGGAGACCCAGTACTTC
>TRBJ1-2|NA|TRBV2|once
CASSEDQGYYGYTF
TGTGCCAGCAGCGAAGACCAGGGGTACTATGGCTACACCTTC
>TRBJ2-1|NA|TRBV3-1|few
CASSHGEGAYNEQFF
TGTGCCAGCAGCCACGGGGAGGGGGCCTACAATGAGCAGTTCTTC
>TRBJ2-7|TRBD2|TRBV7-2|many
CASSPGLASYEQYF
TGTGCCAGCAGCCCGGGACTAGCGTCCTACGAGCAGTACTTC
>TRBJ2-2|TRBD1|TRBV5-1|NA
CASSPGTGAAGELFF
TGCGCCAGCAGCCCCGGGACAGGGGCCGCCGGGGAGCTGTTTTTT
>TRBJ2-7|TRBD1|TRBV7-3|NA
CASSLTGVGGYEQYF
TGTGCCAGCAGCCTTACAGGGGTCGGAGGATACGAGCAGTACTTC
>TRBJ2-7|NA|TRBV13|NA
CASSSRDRVYEQYF
TGTGCCAGCAGCAGCCGGGACCGAGTCTACGAGCAGTACTTC
>TRBJ2-6|NA|TRBV7-3|few
CASSDLQGPTGANVLTF
TGTGCCAGCAGCGACCTTCAAGGGCCAACTGGGGCCAACGTCCTGACTTTC
>TRBJ2-4|TRBD2|TRBV3-1|few
CASSQDLSRGGNIQYF
TGTGCCAGCAGCCAAGATTTATCCCGGGGGGGAAACATTCAGTACTTC